Below, 7 T cell receptor beta chains from the same sample are listed, as sequenced in a study of blood T cell repertoires in COVID-19. Profiled with immunoSEQ multiplex PCR; TCRdb holds only in-frame clones, not every one. The table includes about 180,000 clones, under 85% detected once. Sequencing input: peripheral blood. The source of these receptors is a woman aged 80 or older with acute or convalescent COVID-19.

In this sample, this clone turned up once. The chain joins TRBV10-3 to TRBJ1-3; D remains ambiguous. The CDR3 runs to 14 residues. Trimming removed 6 bases at V and 0 bases at J, with 9 bases between. Germline V gives CDR1 ENHRY, CDR2 SYGVKD. The CDR3 loop is CAIRGDSSGNTIYF. The CDR3 DNA is TGTGCCATCAGAGGAGATAGCTCTGGAAACACCATATATTTT.

Written as DNA, the CDR3 is TGCGCCAGCAGCTTCATGTCCGGGACAGGAAGAGATACGCAGTATTTT. Amino acid sequence: CASSFMSGTGRDTQYF. This chain uses TRBV5-1 with TRBJ2-3; 8 bases align to TRBD1. This CDR3 has 16 residues. CDR1 and CDR2 from the germline V gene are SGHRS and YFSETQ. The trim removed 2 bases at V and 5 bases at J, leaving 10 bases unmatched.

The chain has TRBV6-5 and TRBJ1-2; the D gene is possibly TRBD1 (5 bases). Germline lookup yields CDR1 MNHEY and CDR2 SVGAGI. The V end was cut by 8 bases, the J end by 4 bases, with 8 bases between. This CDR3 has 11 residues. The CDR3 is CASGGGYGYTF. For the CDR3, the DNA is TGTGCCAGCGGGGGGGGCTATGGCTACACCTTC.

The chain carries TRBV6-2 or TRBV6-3 and TRBJ2-5, with 12 bases matching TRBD2. Looked up from germline, CDR1 is MNHEY and CDR2 is SVGEGT. The CDR3 extends over 15 amino acids. Unmatched junction bases numbered 2, after V lost 2 bases and J lost 4 bases. The CDR3 sequence is CASSYEGLAGETQYF. DNA for the CDR3: TGTGCCAGCAGTTACGAGGGACTAGCGGGAGAGACCCAGTACTTC.

This clone was seen only a few times. This sequence joins TRBV5-1 and TRBJ2-5; TRBD2 matches 9 bases. Trimming at V came to 0 bases and at J to 10 bases, leaving 16 bases not matched to a gene. The CDR3 consists of 17 residues. CDR1 SGHRS and CDR2 YFSETQ come from the germline V gene. The CDR3 DNA reads TGCGCCAGCAGCTTGGAGGGGGCTAGCGGGATGGGGCTCCTCCAGTACTTC. Translation: CASSLEGASGMGLLQYF.

The CDR3 bases are TGTGCCAGCAGCTTAGACATTCGCACAGATACGCAGTATTTT. Encoded protein: CASSLDIRTDTQYF. This sequence joins TRBV7-2 and TRBJ2-3, with unresolved D. Germline CDR1 reads SGHTA; CDR2 reads FQGNSA. Trimming left V 1 base short and J 1 base short, with 6 bases between. The CDR3 spans 14 residues.

The chain uses TRBV6-5 and TRBJ2-7, with D hard to call. The CDR3 covers 15 residues. Deletions cut 3 bases from V and 0 bases from J, with 12 bases between. CDR1 MNHEY and CDR2 SVGAGI come from the germline V gene. The CDR3 coding sequence is TGTGCCAGCAGTTATGGTACCCCGAGCTCCTACGAGCAGTACTTC. Encoded protein: CASSYGTPSSYEQYF.